This TCR beta chain was captured by sequencing in a study of blood T cell repertoires in COVID-19. Only a few counts were recorded for this clone. Sequencing used immunoSEQ multiplex PCR; TCRdb keeps in-frame clones, though not all of them. The sample consists of roughly 250,000 clones, around 85% of them appearing once. The CDR3 is made up of 15 amino acids. Germline values: CDR1 MNHEY, CDR2 SVGAGI. Between the trimmed V and J ends, which lost 4 bases and 4 bases, there was a span of 14 bases. This clonotype was obtained from a human donor with COVID-19, enrolled during active disease. The donor label of this sample is uncertain. Specimen: peripheral blood. The rearrangement uses TRBV6-5 and TRBJ1-3; tentatively, D is TRBD1 (6 bases). As DNA, the CDR3 is TGTGCCAGCAGTTCCACACAGGGACACGGAAACACCATATATTTT. The encoded protein is CASSSTQGHGNTIYF.